These 17 T cell receptor beta chains were sequenced from one sample in a study of response to subunit inactivated influenza vaccine (dated by TCRdb to about 2018). Libraries were built with RT-PCR. Sequenced using an Illumina HiSeq 2500. TCRdb took the public reads, trimmed them with fastp at Q25, ran MiXCR for clone calling and kept in-frame beta chains. All rows with the same CDR3 protein become a single entry with the most common DNA and genes. Recorded for this sample are about 190,000 distinct CDR3 sequences; roughly 14% of them occurred a single time. The top ten hold approximately 30% of the sample. The sample here was CD8+ T cells sorted from PBMCs, taken roughly 5 days after vaccination. Every receptor here comes from a man between 45 and 60 years old who received an inactivated influenza vaccine. Donor details come from another sample of the same person, matched by shared clones.

This clonotype was observed a few times. The J gene is TRBJ1-4, the V gene TRBV30; 8 nucleotides agree with TRBD1. The V gene's germline CDR1 is GTSNPN and CDR2 SVGIG (reference sequence). This CDR3 has 13 residues. V was clipped by 7 bases and J by 0 bases; unmatched bases: 1. CDR3 protein: CALQGATNEKLFF. In DNA, the CDR3 is TGTGCCTTACAGGGGGCAACTAATGAAAAACTGTTTTTT.

This clonotype has a handful of counts. This chain links TRBV7-6 with TRBJ2-7; D may be TRBD1 or TRBD2 (5 bases each). The V end was cut by 1 base, the J end by 7 bases, with 14 bases between. This CDR3 spans 14 amino acids. The germline gives CDR1 SGHVS, CDR2 FNYEAQ. As DNA, the CDR3 is TGTGCCAGCAGCTTAGAAAACGCCTGGGGGGAGCAGTACTTC. This codes for CASSLENAWGEQYF.

The rearrangement joins TRBV4-1 to TRBJ2-3; tentatively, D is TRBD1 (6 bases). The germline CDR1 and CDR2 sequences are MGHRA and YSYEKL. The CDR3 contains 14 residues. The V end lost 4 bases, the J end lost 0 bases, and 8 bases lay between the germline ends. CDR3 DNA sequence: TGCGCCAGCAGCCTCGGACAGAGCACAGATACGCAGTATTTT. Translated: CASSLGQSTDTQYF.

This clonotype has more than one count but fewer than ten. This sequence joins TRBV5-1 and TRBJ2-7, with D perhaps given as TRBD1 or TRBD2 (5 bases each). Per germline, CDR1 SGHRS and CDR2 YFSETQ. The CDR3 extends over 13 amino acids. The ends were cut back, 2 bases at V and 5 bases at J, with 11 bases in the middle. CDR3 coding DNA: TGCGCCAGCAGCTTTGGGGGTGTAGACGAGCAGTACTTC. Its translation: CASSFGGVDEQYF. The full variable domain, completed using reference TRBV5-1 and TRBJ2-7, is KAGVTQTPRYLIKTRGQQVTLSCSPISGHRSVSWYQQTPGQGLQFLFEYFSETQRNKGNFPGRFSGRQFSNSRSEMNVSTLELGDSALYLCASSFGGVDEQYFGPGTRLTVT.

This clonotype was detected only a few times. This CDR3 reads CAWSVTLRGLNTEAFF. In nucleotides, the CDR3 is TGTGCCTGGAGTGTAACTCTCCGGGGATTGAACACTGAAGCTTTCTTT. The rearrangement uses TRBV30 and TRBJ1-1; D unresolved. The CDR3 extends over 16 amino acids. The V gene's germline CDR1 is GTSNPN and CDR2 SVGIG (reference sequence). V dropped 0 bases and J dropped 0 bases, with 14 bases sitting between them.

This clonotype was picked up a small number of times. The chain has TRBV29-1 and TRBJ2-1; the D is unclear. Germline V CDR1 and CDR2: SQVTM, ANQGSEA. V was trimmed by 7 bases and J by 0 bases, leaving 16 bases between them. This CDR3 comprises 15 residues. CDR3 coding DNA: TGCAGCGCCGAAGGATTACTGGGCTCCTACAATGAGCAGTTCTTC. Translating it yields CSAEGLLGSYNEQFF.

This clonotype was detected only a few times. The chain couples TRBV6-2 or TRBV6-3 to TRBJ1-1, with D possibly TRBD1 on 5 matching bases. Germline lookup yields CDR1 MNHEY and CDR2 SVGEGT. The CDR3 runs 13 residues. The V end lost 3 bases, the J end lost 4 bases, and 9 bases lay between the germline ends. The CDR3 nucleotides are TGTGCCAGCAGTTATGAGGGGCTCACTGAAGCTTTCTTT. This codes for CASSYEGLTEAFF.

V gene TRBV21-1 combines with J gene TRBJ1-1; the tabulated D call, TRBD1, remains unverified against the DNA. TRBV21-1 is marked as a pseudogene. There are 20 residues in the CDR3. The CDR3 loop reads CASSKERRKGKAALNTEAFF. CDR3 nucleotides: TGTGCCAGCAGCAAAGAACGTCGGAAGGGGAAAGCGGCCTTGAACACTGAAGCTTTCTTT.

This clonotype was detected only a few times. The gene calls are TRBV10-1 and TRBJ1-5, with 8 positions matching TRBD1. This CDR3 has 13 amino acids. V trimming: 4 bases; J trimming: 10 bases; junction bases outside the gene matches: 6. Germline CDR1 WNHNN, CDR2 SYGVQD (reference sequence). CDR3 amino acids: CASSVGQGKPQHF. CDR3 DNA: TGCGCCAGCAGTGTTGGACAGGGAAAACCCCAGCATTTT.

The chain links TRBV12-3 or TRBV12-4 to TRBJ2-5; D may be TRBD2 (6 bases). The CDR3 runs to 14 residues. V gave up 5 bases and J gave up 4 bases, with 14 bases separating them. CDR3 DNA sequence: TGTGCCAGCAGTACGCCCGGAGGGACAGAGACCCAGTACTTC. Residues: CASSTPGGTETQYF.

This clonotype was seen a handful of times. CDR3 sequence reads: CASSSDRVAKNIQYF. The CDR3, as DNA: TGTGCCAGCAGTTCCGACAGGGTGGCCAAAAACATTCAGTACTTC. The rearrangement uses TRBV28 and TRBJ2-4, with 7 bases identical to TRBD1. The germline gives CDR1 MDHEN, CDR2 SYDVKM. Trimming took 4 bases from V and 1 from J; bases not matched to a gene: 4. This CDR3 contains 15 residues.

This clonotype was counted ten times or more. The chain is built from TRBV6-5 and TRBJ2-2; unclear D gene. The germline gives CDR1 MNHEY, CDR2 SVGAGI. Trimming took 0 bases from V and 7 from J, leaving 6 bases between them. The CDR3 sequence is 13 residues long. CDR3 region: CASSYSPGGELFF. In DNA, the CDR3 is TGTGCCAGCAGTTACTCGCCGGGCGGGGAGCTGTTTTTT.

This clonotype turned up a few times. The J gene is TRBJ2-1, the V gene TRBV20-1; D is perhaps TRBD2 (5 bases). Germline CDR1 is DFQATT and CDR2 is SNEGSKA (reference sequence). Trimming left V 0 bases short and J 7 bases short, with 22 bases between. The CDR3 loop spans 17 amino acids. The chain's CDR3 is CSARDFRRSGLTNEQFF. CDR3 sequence (DNA): TGCAGTGCTAGAGATTTCCGTCGGAGCGGCCTTACAAATGAGCAGTTCTTC.

This clonotype has just a few counts. The V gene is TRBV7-6, the J gene TRBJ2-5; the D gene is possibly TRBD1 (6 bases). The CDR3 runs to 13 residues. Germline CDR1 is SGHVS and CDR2 is FNYEAQ. V lost 5 bases and J 7 bases, leaving 14 bases between the germline ends. The CDR3 loop reads CASSLQGAGTQYF. The CDR3 DNA reads as TGTGCCAGCAGCCTACAGGGCGCAGGGACCCAGTACTTC.

The chain carries TRBV11-2 and TRBJ2-7; tentatively, D is TRBD1 (5 bases). CDR3 length: 17 amino acids. Germline values: CDR1 SGHAT, CDR2 FQNNGV. With 3 bases removed from V and 0 bases from J, the gap between germline ends came to 18 bases. As DNA, the CDR3 is TGTGCCAGCAGCTTCCCTGCCAGGGAAGGGCTCTCCTACGAGCAGTACTTC. Translation: CASSFPAREGLSYEQYF.

The chain couples TRBV7-8 to TRBJ1-2; maybe TRBD1 (5 bases). V was clipped by 3 bases and J by 3 bases, with 11 bases between them. Germline loops: CDR1 SGHVS, CDR2 FQNEAQ. The CDR3 is 14 residues long. CDR3 region: CASSFGADHYGYTF. CDR3 coding DNA: TGTGCCAGCAGCTTTGGGGCGGACCACTATGGCTACACCTTC.

The table lists this clonotype with a few counts. DNA of the CDR3: TGTGCCAGCAGCATTAGCGGGAGGTTTGACACCGGGGAGCTGTTTTTT. Amino acids: CASSISGRFDTGELFF. The V gene is TRBV7-2, the J gene TRBJ2-2; 10 bases are shared with TRBD2. Germline loops: CDR1 SGHTA, CDR2 FQGNSA. With V trimmed by 5 bases and J by 3 bases, 6 bases remained unmatched. The CDR3 covers 16 residues.